Below, 10 T cell receptor beta chains from the same sample are listed, as sequenced in a study of blood T cell repertoires in COVID-19. The assay was immunoSEQ multiplex PCR, and TCRdb's table has in-frame clones only and misses some. The sample has over 250,000 clones, around 87% seen once; the top ten hold approximately 1.5%. What was sequenced was peripheral blood. These receptors all come from a woman aged 35 to 49 who had recovered from COVID-19.

The rearrangement uses TRBV7-2 and TRBJ2-1; unclear D gene. The V gene's germline CDR1 is SGHTA and CDR2 FQGNSA. The CDR3 has 12 residues. The germline V and J ends were trimmed by 2 bases and 10 bases, with 9 bases remaining between them. The CDR3 sequence: CASSLRGWEQFF. The CDR3 DNA reads as TGTGCCAGCAGCTTACGCGGCTGGGAGCAGTTCTTC.

The count of this clone is one. The chain carries TRBV24-1 and TRBJ2-5; 9 bases line up with TRBD1. V was pared by 4 bases and J by 5 bases, with 10 bases of the junction left unmatched. Germline assignment: CDR1 KGHDR and CDR2 SFDVKD. The CDR3 extends over 16 amino acids. The CDR3 DNA reads as TGTGCCACCAGTGACGAAGGGACAGGGTCGATGGAGACCCAGTACTTC. It is translated as CATSDEGTGSMETQYF.

The chain has TRBV29-1 and TRBJ2-7; TRBD2 is a possible D gene (5 bases). The CDR3 has 12 amino acids. The V and J ends lost 7 bases and 5 bases respectively, with 15 bases between them. The V gene's germline CDR1 is SQVTM and CDR2 ANQGSEA. CDR3 sequence: CSGRRGWDEQYF. The CDR3 coding sequence is TGCAGCGGACGGCGAGGGTGGGACGAGCAGTACTTC.

The chain links TRBV5-8 to TRBJ2-5; 10 positions match TRBD2. J was trimmed by 6 bases and V by 10 bases; bases with no gene match: 12. The CDR3 totals 14 residues. CDR1 and CDR2 (germline): SGHTS, YDEGEE. This chain's CDR3 is CAARASGGVQTQYF. As DNA, the CDR3 is TGTGCCGCGCGGGCTAGCGGGGGCGTTCAGACCCAGTACTTC.

The rearrangement joins TRBV13 to TRBJ1-2; D is unclear. V was clipped by 2 bases and J by 5 bases, with 12 bases between them. The CDR3 is 14 amino acids. Germline CDR1 is PRHDT and CDR2 is FYEKMQ (reference sequence). CDR3 bases: TGTGCCAGCAGCTTATCCTGGCCATTGTATGGCTACACCTTC. Amino acid sequence: CASSLSWPLYGYTF.

V usage is TRBV7-2 and J usage is TRBJ2-5; 7 nucleotides agree with TRBD1. CDR3 length: 13 amino acids. The V and J ends lost 1 base and 7 bases, in that order; junction bases with no gene match: 3. From germline, CDR1 is SGHTA and CDR2 FQGNSA. The CDR3 is CASSLVAGGTQYF. DNA for the CDR3: TGTGCCAGCAGCTTAGTGGCAGGGGGGACCCAGTACTTC.

The chain is built from TRBV5-1 and TRBJ2-7; 8 nucleotides agree with TRBD1. Germline V gives CDR1 SGHRS, CDR2 YFSETQ. The CDR3 extends over 14 amino acids. V lost 4 bases, J lost 6 bases, and 9 bases stayed unmatched. This chain's CDR3 is CASSLVGQVGEQYF. The CDR3 nucleotides read TGCGCCAGCAGCCTGGTGGGACAGGTAGGCGAGCAGTACTTC.

The V gene is TRBV7-8, the J gene TRBJ1-1; D is perhaps TRBD1 (6 bases). Germline V CDR1 and CDR2: SGHVS, FQNEAQ. V lost 1 base to trimming and J lost 6 bases, with 15 bases between them. The length of the CDR3 is 15 residues. The CDR3 nucleotides are TGTGCCAGCAGCTTAGGTGGCAGGGGTCGGGCTGAAGCTTTCTTT. Translating gives CASSLGGRGRAEAFF.

The rearrangement links TRBV5-1 to TRBJ2-7; TRBD1 aligns across 7 bases. The CDR3 spans 16 residues. CDR1 is SGHRS, CDR2 YFSETQ, per germline. V was clipped by 0 bases and J by 7 bases; unmatched bases: 13. CDR3 in amino acids: CASSLAVSGQVGEQYF. The CDR3 region has the DNA TGCGCCAGCAGCTTGGCCGTATCCGGACAGGTGGGAGAGCAGTACTTC.

CDR3 region: CASSLVGAGDQPQHF. In DNA form, the CDR3 reads TGTGCCAGCAGCTTAGTAGGGGCAGGGGATCAGCCCCAGCATTTT. V and J are TRBV7-2 and TRBJ1-5, with a possible D match to TRBD1 (6 bases). Trimming took off 1 base at V and 5 bases at J, with 12 bases between the two ends. From germline, CDR1 is SGHTA and CDR2 FQGNSA. The CDR3 length is 15 residues.